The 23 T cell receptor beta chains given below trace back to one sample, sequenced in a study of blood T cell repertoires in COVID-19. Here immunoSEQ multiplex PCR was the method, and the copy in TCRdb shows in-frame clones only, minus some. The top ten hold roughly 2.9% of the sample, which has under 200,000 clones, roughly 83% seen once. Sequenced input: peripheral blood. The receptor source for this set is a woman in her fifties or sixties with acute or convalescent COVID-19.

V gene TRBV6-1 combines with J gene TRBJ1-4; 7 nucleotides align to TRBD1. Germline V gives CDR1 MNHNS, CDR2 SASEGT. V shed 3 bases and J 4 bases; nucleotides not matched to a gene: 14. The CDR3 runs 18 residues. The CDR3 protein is CASSEQTPWTGLNEKLFF. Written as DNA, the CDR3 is TGTGCCAGCAGTGAGCAGACCCCCTGGACAGGCCTTAATGAAAAACTGTTTTTT.

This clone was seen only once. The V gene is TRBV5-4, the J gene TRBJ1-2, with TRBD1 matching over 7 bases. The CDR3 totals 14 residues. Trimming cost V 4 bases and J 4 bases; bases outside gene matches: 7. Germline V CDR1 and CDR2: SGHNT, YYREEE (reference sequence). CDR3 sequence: CASSPLGQPYGYTF. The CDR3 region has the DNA TGTGCCAGCAGCCCCTTGGGACAGCCCTATGGCTACACCTTC.

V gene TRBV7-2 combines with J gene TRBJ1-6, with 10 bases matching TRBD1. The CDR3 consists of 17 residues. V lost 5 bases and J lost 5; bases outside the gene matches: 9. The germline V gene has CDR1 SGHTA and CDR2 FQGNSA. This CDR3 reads CASSPQSGQGDNSPLHF. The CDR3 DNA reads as TGTGCCAGCAGCCCCCAGTCCGGACAGGGGGATAATTCACCCCTCCACTTT.

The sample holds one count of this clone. Written as DNA, the CDR3 is TGTGCCAGCTCACGGACTAGCGGGGGGACTAGCACAGATACGCAGTATTTT. Translated, it gives CASSRTSGGTSTDTQYF. V gene TRBV18 combines with J gene TRBJ2-3; 14 bases line up with TRBD2. Unmatched junction bases numbered 3, after V lost 4 bases and J lost 0 bases. CDR1 and CDR2 from the germline V gene are KGHSH and LQKENI. This CDR3 has 17 residues.

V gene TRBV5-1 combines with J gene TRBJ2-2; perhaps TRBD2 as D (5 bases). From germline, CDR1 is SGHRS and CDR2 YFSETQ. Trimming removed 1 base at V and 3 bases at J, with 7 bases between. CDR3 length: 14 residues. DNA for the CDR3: TGCGCCAGCAGCTTGCCAGCGGACACCGGGGAGCTGTTTTTT. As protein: CASSLPADTGELFF.

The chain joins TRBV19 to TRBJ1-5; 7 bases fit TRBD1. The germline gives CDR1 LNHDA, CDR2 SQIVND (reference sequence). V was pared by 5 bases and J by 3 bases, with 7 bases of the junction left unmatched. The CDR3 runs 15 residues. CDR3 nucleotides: TGTGCCAGTAGTTCCCGGACAGGAATCAATCAGCCCCAGCATTTT. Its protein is CASSSRTGINQPQHF.

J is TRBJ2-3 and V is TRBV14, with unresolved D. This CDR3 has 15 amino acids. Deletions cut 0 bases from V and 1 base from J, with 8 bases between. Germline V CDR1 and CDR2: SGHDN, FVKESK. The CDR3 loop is CASSQELPGTDTQYF. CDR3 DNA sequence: TGTGCCAGCAGCCAAGAGCTCCCGGGCACAGATACGCAGTATTTT.

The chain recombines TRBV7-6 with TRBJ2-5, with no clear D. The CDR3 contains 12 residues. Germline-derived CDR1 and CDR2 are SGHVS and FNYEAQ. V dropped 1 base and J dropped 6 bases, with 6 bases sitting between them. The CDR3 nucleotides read TGTGCCAGCAGCTTAGTTGGGCAGACCCAGTACTTC. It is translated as CASSLVGQTQYF.

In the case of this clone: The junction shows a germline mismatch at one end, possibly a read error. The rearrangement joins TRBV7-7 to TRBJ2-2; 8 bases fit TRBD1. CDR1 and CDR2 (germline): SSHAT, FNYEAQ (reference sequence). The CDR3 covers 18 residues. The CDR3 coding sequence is TGTGCTAGCAGCGGCCAAGACAGGGGCCCAGGGGTCGCCGGGGAGCTGTTTTTT. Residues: CASSGQDRGPGVAGELFF.

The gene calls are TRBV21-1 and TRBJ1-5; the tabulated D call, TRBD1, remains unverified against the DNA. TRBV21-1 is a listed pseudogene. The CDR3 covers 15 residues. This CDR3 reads CASSPIGTGRQPQHF. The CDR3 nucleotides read TGTGCCAGCAGCCCCATTGGGACAGGGAGACAGCCCCAGCATTTT.

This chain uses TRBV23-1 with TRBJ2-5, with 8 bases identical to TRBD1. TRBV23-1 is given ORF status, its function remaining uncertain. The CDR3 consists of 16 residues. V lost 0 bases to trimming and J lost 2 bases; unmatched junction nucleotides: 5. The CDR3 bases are TGCGCCAGCAGTCAATCGACAGGGGTAGGACAAGAGACCCAGTACTTC. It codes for CASSQSTGVGQETQYF.

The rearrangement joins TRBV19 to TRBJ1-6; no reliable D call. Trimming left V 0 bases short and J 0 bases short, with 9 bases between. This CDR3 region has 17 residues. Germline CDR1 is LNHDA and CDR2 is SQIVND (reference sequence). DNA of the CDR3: TGTGCCAGTAGTATAGATGAAGGGAGCTCCTATAATTCACCCCTCCACTTT. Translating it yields CASSIDEGSSYNSPLHF.

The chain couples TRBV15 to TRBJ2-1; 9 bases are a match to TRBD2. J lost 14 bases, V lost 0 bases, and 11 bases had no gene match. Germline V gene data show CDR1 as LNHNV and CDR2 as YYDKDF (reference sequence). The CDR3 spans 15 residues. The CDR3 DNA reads TGTGCCACCAGCAGAGATTTAGGGACTAGCCGGGGGGAGTTCTTC. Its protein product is CATSRDLGTSRGEFF. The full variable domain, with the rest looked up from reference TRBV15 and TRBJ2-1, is DAMVIQNPRYQVTQFGKPVTLSCSQTLNHNVMYWYQQKSSQAPKLLFHYYDKDFNNEADTPDNFQSRRPNTSFCFLDIRSPGLGDTAMYLCATSRDLGTSRGEFFGPGTRLTVL.

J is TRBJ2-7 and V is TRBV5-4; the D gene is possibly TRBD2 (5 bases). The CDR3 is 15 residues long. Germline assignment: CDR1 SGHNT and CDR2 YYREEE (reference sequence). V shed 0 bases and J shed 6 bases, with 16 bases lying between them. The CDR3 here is CASSLAFRGGSEQYF. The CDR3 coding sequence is TGTGCCAGCAGCTTGGCCTTCCGTGGAGGCAGCGAGCAGTACTTC.

CDR3 coding DNA: TGTGCCAGCAGCTTAGGGGGACAGACCCCGGGTGGCTACACCTTC. This sequence encodes CASSLGGQTPGGYTF. The rearrangement joins TRBV7-2 to TRBJ1-2, with 7 nucleotides matching TRBD1. The CDR3 sequence is 15 residues long. CDR1 SGHTA and CDR2 FQGNSA come from the germline V gene. V shed 1 base and J 7 bases; nucleotides not matched to a gene: 9.

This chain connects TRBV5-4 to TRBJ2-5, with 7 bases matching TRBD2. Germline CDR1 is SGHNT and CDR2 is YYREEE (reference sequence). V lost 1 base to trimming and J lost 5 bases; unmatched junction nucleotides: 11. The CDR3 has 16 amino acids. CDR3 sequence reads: CASSLLTGGPMETQYF. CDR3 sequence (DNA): TGTGCCAGCAGCTTGCTGACGGGGGGTCCGATGGAGACCCAGTACTTC.

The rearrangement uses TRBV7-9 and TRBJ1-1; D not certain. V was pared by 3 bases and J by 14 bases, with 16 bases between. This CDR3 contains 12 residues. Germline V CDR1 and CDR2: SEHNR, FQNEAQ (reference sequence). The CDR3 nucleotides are TGTGCCAGCAGCTTCGGACCCAGAGGGTCCTTCTTT. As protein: CASSFGPRGSFF.

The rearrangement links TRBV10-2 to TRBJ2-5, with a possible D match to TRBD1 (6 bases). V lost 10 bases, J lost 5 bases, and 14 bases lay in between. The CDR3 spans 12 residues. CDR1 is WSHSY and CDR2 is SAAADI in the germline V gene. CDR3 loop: CATSTGLETQYF. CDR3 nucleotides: TGCGCCACCTCTACAGGGTTGGAGACCCAGTACTTC.

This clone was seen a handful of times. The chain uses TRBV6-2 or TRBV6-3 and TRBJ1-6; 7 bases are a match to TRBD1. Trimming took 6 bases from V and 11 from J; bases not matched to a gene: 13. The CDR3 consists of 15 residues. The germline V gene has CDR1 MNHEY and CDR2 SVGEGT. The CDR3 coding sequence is TGTGCCAGCAGCTCTATTACGACAGGGCGGCCACCCCTCCACTTT. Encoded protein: CASSSITTGRPPLHF.

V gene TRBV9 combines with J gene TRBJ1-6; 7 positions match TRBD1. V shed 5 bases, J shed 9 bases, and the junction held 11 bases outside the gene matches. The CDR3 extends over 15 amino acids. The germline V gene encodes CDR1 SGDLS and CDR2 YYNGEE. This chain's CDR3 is CASSPTGSGGSPLHF. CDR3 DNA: TGTGCCAGCAGTCCGACAGGGTCTGGGGGTTCACCCCTCCACTTT.

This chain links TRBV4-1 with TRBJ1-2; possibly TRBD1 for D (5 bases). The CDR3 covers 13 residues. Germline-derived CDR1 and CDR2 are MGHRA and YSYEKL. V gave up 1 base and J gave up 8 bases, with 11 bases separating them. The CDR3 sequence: CASSQGPGYGYTF. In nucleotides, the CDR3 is TGCGCCAGCAGCCAAGGACCAGGGTACGGCTACACCTTC.

The CDR3 reads CASSTGYYGYTF. The DNA of the CDR3 is TGCGCCAGCAGCACAGGCTACTATGGCTACACCTTC. The V and J genes are TRBV4-1 and TRBJ1-2; TRBD1 might be the D (5 bases). Germline V lookup: CDR1 MGHRA, CDR2 YSYEKL. The CDR3 loop spans 12 amino acids. Trimming stripped 5 bases from V and 3 bases from J, with 7 bases between.

The DNA of the CDR3 is TGTGCCAGCAGCTCCGACAGGGCTTTCTACAATGAGCAGTTCTTC. This sequence encodes CASSSDRAFYNEQFF. The gene calls are TRBV7-9 and TRBJ2-1; 7 bases are shared with TRBD1. Losses at the gene ends were 4 bases for V and 3 bases for J; bases not matched to a gene: 6. The CDR3 runs to 15 residues. Germline lookup yields CDR1 SEHNR and CDR2 FQNEAQ (reference sequence).